This T cell receptor beta chain was sequenced for a study of graft-versus-host responses after intestinal transplantation. In the study overall: Recipients across the board were started on anti-thymocyte globulin induction, then kept on tacrolimus and steroids for approximately three years.

Measured with immunoSEQ multiplex PCR; TCRdb has only the in-frame clones, and not every one. This table holds 60,000 to 75,000 clones, 89% found once. Trimming took 4 bases from V and 2 from J, leaving 10 bases between them. The CDR3 is made up of 14 amino acids. Germline V gene data show CDR1 as SGDLS and CDR2 as YYNGEE. Note on this clone: Its antigen is not identified.

The chain uses TRBV9 and TRBJ2-1; no firm D call. This clonotype was sampled from a human donor who received an intestinal transplant. This specimen consisted of unstimulated CD8+ T cells sorted from spleen or lymph node cells, obtained before intestinal transplant. The CDR3 DNA reads as TGTGCCAGCAGCTTCGGTGAGACCTACAATGAGCAGTTCTTC. Translation gives CASSFGETYNEQFF.